Each of the 18 T cell receptor beta chains below was sequenced from the same sample in a study of blood T cell repertoires in COVID-19. TCRdb keeps only in-frame clones here, not all; method: immunoSEQ multiplex PCR. The sample carries about 200,000 clones, roughly 86% recorded once. Sequenced material: PBMCs or T cells enriched from blood (not recorded which). The receptors derive from a woman aged 25 to 39 with acute COVID-19.

The V gene is TRBV7-2, the J gene TRBJ2-1; TRBD2 might be the D (7 bases). The CDR3 totals 15 residues. V was cut by 2 bases and J by 7 bases, with 15 bases left in between. Germline assignment: CDR1 SGHTA and CDR2 FQGNSA. The CDR3, as DNA: TGTGCCAGCAGCTTACTAGGGGGGGGCCGGAATGAGCAGTTCTTC. Its translation is CASSLLGGGRNEQFF. Variable domain in full (rest from reference TRBV7-2 and TRBJ2-1): GAGVSQSPSNKVTEKGKDVELRCDPISGHTALYWYRQSLGQGLEFLIYFQGNSAPDKSGLPSDRFSAERTGGSVSTLTIQRTQQEDSAVYLCASSLLGGGRNEQFFGPGTRLTVL.

This clone appeared a single time. The V and J genes are TRBV15 and TRBJ1-6; 7 nucleotides line up with TRBD1. The V and J ends lost 0 bases and 5 bases, in that order; junction bases with no gene match: 10. Germline V CDR1 and CDR2: LNHNV, YYDKDF (reference sequence). The CDR3 spans 18 residues. CDR3 bases: TGTGCCACCAGCAGAGATAGGGGACAGTCTGTCCATAATTCACCCCTCCACTTT. As protein: CATSRDRGQSVHNSPLHF.

The chain has TRBV7-2 and TRBJ2-7; D may be TRBD1 (5 bases). V shed 1 base and J shed 6 bases, with 13 bases lying between them. There are 14 residues in the CDR3. Germline CDR1 reads SGHTA; CDR2 reads FQGNSA. The DNA for the CDR3 is TGTGCCAGCAGCTTAGGGGGCTCCCCTCTCGAGCAGTACTTC. Its protein is CASSLGGSPLEQYF.

The chain recombines TRBV6-6 with TRBJ2-7, with 11 bases aligning to TRBD1. Unmatched junction bases numbered 9, after V lost 6 bases and J lost 5 bases. Germline V gene lookup returns CDR1 MNHNY and CDR2 SVGAGI (reference sequence). The CDR3 covers 15 residues. The CDR3 DNA is TGTGCCAGCAGCCCCCGGGACAGGGGGAGTAACGAGCAGTACTTC. It translates to CASSPRDRGSNEQYF.

V and J are TRBV19 and TRBJ1-5; 8 bases are a match to TRBD1. V was pared by 6 bases and J by 6 bases, with 4 bases of the junction left unmatched. Germline lookup yields CDR1 LNHDA and CDR2 SQIVND (reference sequence). The length of the CDR3 is 13 residues. The CDR3 here is CASRDRGSQPQHF. The CDR3 nucleotides are TGTGCCAGTAGAGACAGGGGAAGTCAGCCCCAGCATTTT.

The V and J genes are TRBV6-5 and TRBJ2-7; 8 bases line up with TRBD1. The CDR3 has 14 amino acids. Trimming took 5 bases from V and 5 from J; bases not matched to a gene: 8. Germline-derived CDR1 and CDR2 are MNHEY and SVGAGI. In nucleotides, the CDR3 is TGTGCCAGCAGTCGCGGACAGGGCGTCCACGAGCAGTACTTC. Protein sequence: CASSRGQGVHEQYF.

The J gene is TRBJ1-1, the V gene TRBV19; no reliable D call. The germline V gene encodes CDR1 LNHDA and CDR2 SQIVND (reference sequence). Trimming cost V 5 bases and J 4 bases, with 23 bases left between them. This CDR3 has 17 residues. DNA of the CDR3: TGTGCCAGTAGTCCTAGCTTTTCGGTGGTTTCGATCACTGAAGCTTTCTTT. Residues: CASSPSFSVVSITEAFF.

This rearrangement joins TRBV5-1 to TRBJ1-4; D unresolved. The CDR3 consists of 17 residues. From germline, CDR1 is SGHRS and CDR2 YFSETQ. The V end was cut by 0 bases, the J end by 0 bases, with 12 bases between. CDR3 DNA sequence: TGCGCCAGCAGCTTGGCTGGGCACCTCGCAACTAATGAAAAACTGTTTTTT. This translates into CASSLAGHLATNEKLFF. The full variable domain, in which reference TRBV5-1 and TRBJ1-4 provide the parts outside the CDR3, is KAGVTQTPRYLIKTRGQQVTLSCSPISGHRSVSWYQQTPGQGLQFLFEYFSETQRNKGNFPGRFSGRQFSNSRSEMNVSTLELGDSALYLCASSLAGHLATNEKLFFGSGTQLSVL.

This clone was seen a few times. This chain joins TRBV5-1 and TRBJ2-1; 14 bases are shared with TRBD2. Germline V gene sequence: CDR1 SGHRS, CDR2 YFSETQ. The trim removed 2 bases at V and 7 bases at J, leaving 11 bases unmatched. The CDR3 sequence is 18 residues long. The CDR3 spells CASSFVPGLAGASNEQFF. For the CDR3, the DNA is TGCGCCAGCAGCTTCGTCCCGGGACTAGCGGGGGCCTCGAATGAGCAGTTCTTC.

This clone was picked up one time. The chain links TRBV19 to TRBJ1-5; D is perhaps TRBD1 (5 bases). The CDR3 has 15 residues. Trimming shortened V by 5 bases and J by 2 bases, and 13 bases separated the two germline ends. Germline CDR1 reads LNHDA; CDR2 reads SQIVND (reference sequence). CDR3 amino acids: CASSSGRAGNQPQHF. The CDR3, as DNA: TGTGCCAGTAGTTCTGGCAGGGCTGGCAATCAGCCCCAGCATTTT.

The rearrangement joins TRBV18 to TRBJ1-6, with D unresolved. The germline V and J ends were trimmed by 3 bases and 5 bases, with 17 bases remaining between them. The CDR3 extends over 17 amino acids. Germline CDR1 KGHSH, CDR2 LQKENI. The CDR3 loop is CASSPTGRSIDNSPLHF. CDR3 in DNA: TGTGCCAGCTCACCGACGGGGAGGTCCATAGATAATTCACCCCTCCACTTT.

The rearrangement links TRBV7-3 to TRBJ2-7, with a tentative D call TRBD2 (6 bases). This CDR3 spans 13 amino acids. The germline V gene encodes CDR1 SGHTA and CDR2 FQGTGA. The V end lost 2 bases, the J end lost 7 bases, and 12 bases lay between the germline ends. The CDR3 loop is CASSLRGGLEQYF. CDR3 nucleotides: TGTGCCAGCAGCTTACGGGGAGGACTAGAGCAGTACTTC.

V usage is TRBV25-1 and J usage is TRBJ1-2, with TRBD1 matching 10 bases. Germline assignment: CDR1 MGHDK and CDR2 SYGVNS. Trimming at V came to 5 bases and at J to 4 bases, leaving 4 bases not matched to a gene. The CDR3 has 14 residues. The CDR3 sequence: CASSRQGASYGYTF. CDR3 DNA sequence: TGTGCCAGCAGTCGACAGGGGGCCAGCTATGGCTACACCTTC.

The chain employs TRBV5-1 and TRBJ1-5; D possibly corresponds to TRBD1 (5 bases). This CDR3 comprises 13 residues. V lost 3 bases to trimming and J lost 7 bases, with 11 bases between them. Germline V lookup: CDR1 SGHRS, CDR2 YFSETQ. The CDR3 here is CASSSGSGQPQHF. The CDR3 DNA sequence: TGCGCCAGCAGCTCAGGGTCCGGACAGCCCCAGCATTTT. Full variable domain (remainder filled in from reference TRBV5-1 and TRBJ1-5): KAGVTQTPRYLIKTRGQQVTLSCSPISGHRSVSWYQQTPGQGLQFLFEYFSETQRNKGNFPGRFSGRQFSNSRSEMNVSTLELGDSALYLCASSSGSGQPQHFGDGTRLSIL.

The V call is TRBV5-1, the J call TRBJ1-2; tentatively, D is TRBD1 (5 bases). Germline V gene lookup returns CDR1 SGHRS and CDR2 YFSETQ. There are 14 residues in the CDR3. V lost 1 base, J lost 6 bases, and 13 bases lay in between. The CDR3 is CASSLNGAVDGYTF. The CDR3 DNA reads TGCGCCAGCAGCTTGAATGGGGCAGTCGATGGCTACACCTTC.

The V gene is TRBV25-1, the J gene TRBJ2-3, with 9 bases matching TRBD1. Per the germline V gene, CDR1 is MGHDK and CDR2 is SYGVNS. J was trimmed by 1 base and V by 7 bases; bases with no gene match: 3. This CDR3 comprises 14 residues. The CDR3 DNA follows: TGTGCCAGCACGTGGACAGGGGGCACAGATACGCAGTATTTT. Residues: CASTWTGGTDTQYF.

The V and J genes are TRBV19 and TRBJ1-1; D is ambiguous. Germline assignment: CDR1 LNHDA and CDR2 SQIVND (reference sequence). The germline V and J ends were trimmed by 1 base and 6 bases, with 9 bases remaining between them. The CDR3 totals 13 residues. The CDR3 bases are TGTGCCAGTAGTATAGCGTCGGGGTCTGAAGCTTTCTTT. Translated: CASSIASGSEAFF.

This clone is a singleton in its sample. The V and J genes are TRBV27 and TRBJ1-1; D may be TRBD1 (5 bases). Germline lookup yields CDR1 MNHEY and CDR2 SMNVEV (reference sequence). V was pared by 6 bases and J by 3 bases, with 20 bases between. The CDR3 is 16 amino acids. The CDR3 DNA sequence: TGTGCCAGCAGAGACTGGGACTCCAGCTTTGACACTGAAGCTTTCTTT. Amino acids: CASRDWDSSFDTEAFF.